Described below is a single T cell receptor beta chain sequence and its context. Antigen: not known. PCR primers comprised 60 Vbeta and 13 Jbeta primers. The table came from immunoSEQ multiplex PCR; TCRdb's copy has only in-frame clones and leaves some out. The table shows roughly 120,000 clones, with about 80% occurring only once. The sample is drawn from a study of cytomegalovirus exposure and HLA in healthy donors. The wider study: Inside one of the first data releases sat about 85 million unique TCRs taken from HLA-typed donors. Study findings and constraints: Cytomegalovirus status was reportedly diagnosed by the classifier with high sensitivity and specificity. In all likelihood, a cluster of highly shared sequence variants was a sequencing artifact. Among TCR beta chains, those listed as cytomegalovirus-associated numbered roughly 150.

The TCR originated in a woman younger than 35 in good health and CMV-seronegative. Sample: PBMCs.

CDR3 nucleotide sequence: TGTGCCAGCTCGGGTACAGGGGGAAGCACTGAAGCTTTCTTT. Translation: CASSGTGGSTEAFF. The chain employs TRBV18 and TRBJ1-1; TRBD1 matches at 8 bases. With V trimmed by 6 bases and J by 4 bases, 7 bases remained unmatched. Germline loops: CDR1 KGHSH, CDR2 LQKENI. This CDR3 has 14 residues.